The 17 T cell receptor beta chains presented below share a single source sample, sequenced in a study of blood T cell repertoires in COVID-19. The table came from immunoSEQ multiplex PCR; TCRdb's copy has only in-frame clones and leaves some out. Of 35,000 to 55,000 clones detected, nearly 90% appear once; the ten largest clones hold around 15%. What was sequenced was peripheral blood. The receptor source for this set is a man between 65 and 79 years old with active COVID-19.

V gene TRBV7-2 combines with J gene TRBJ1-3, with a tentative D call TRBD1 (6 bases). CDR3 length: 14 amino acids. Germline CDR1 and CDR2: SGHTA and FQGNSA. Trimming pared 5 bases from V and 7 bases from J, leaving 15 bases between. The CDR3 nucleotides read TGTGCCAGCAGCCTCGATGGGGGGGCGAACACCATATATTTT. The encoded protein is CASSLDGGANTIYF.

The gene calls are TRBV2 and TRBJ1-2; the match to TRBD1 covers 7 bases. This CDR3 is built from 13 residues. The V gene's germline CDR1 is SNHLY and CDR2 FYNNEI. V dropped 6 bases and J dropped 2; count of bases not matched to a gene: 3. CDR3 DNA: TGTGCCAGCAGAGGGGGCCAGAACTATGGCTACACCTTC. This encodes CASRGGQNYGYTF.

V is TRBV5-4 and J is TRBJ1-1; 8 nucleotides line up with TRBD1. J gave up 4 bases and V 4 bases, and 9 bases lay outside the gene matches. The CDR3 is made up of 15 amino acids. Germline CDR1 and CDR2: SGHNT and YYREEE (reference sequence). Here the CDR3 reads CASSARQGSGTEAFF. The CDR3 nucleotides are TGTGCCAGCAGCGCCAGACAGGGGTCGGGCACTGAAGCTTTCTTT.

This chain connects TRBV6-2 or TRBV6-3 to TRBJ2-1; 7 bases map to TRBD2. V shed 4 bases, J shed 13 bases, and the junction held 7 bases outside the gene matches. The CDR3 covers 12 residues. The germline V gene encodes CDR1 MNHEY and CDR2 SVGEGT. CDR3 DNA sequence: TGTGCCAGCAGTTTAACTGGGAGGGAACAGTTCTTC. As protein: CASSLTGREQFF.

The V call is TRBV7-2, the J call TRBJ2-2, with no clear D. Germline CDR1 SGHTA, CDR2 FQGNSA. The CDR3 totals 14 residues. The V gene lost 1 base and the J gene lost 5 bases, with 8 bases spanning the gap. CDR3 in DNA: TGTGCCAGCAGCTTAGATCGGGTTACCGGGGAGCTGTTTTTT. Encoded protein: CASSLDRVTGELFF.

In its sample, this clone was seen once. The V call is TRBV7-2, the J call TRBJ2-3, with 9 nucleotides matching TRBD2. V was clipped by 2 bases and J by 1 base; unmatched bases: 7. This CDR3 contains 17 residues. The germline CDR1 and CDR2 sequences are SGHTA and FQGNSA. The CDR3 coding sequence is TGTGCCAGCAGCTTAAAGGGGCTAGCGGGGCGCACAGATACGCAGTATTTT. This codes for CASSLKGLAGRTDTQYF.

The CDR3 DNA reads TGTGCCAGCAGAACCGTAACAGGGTCCCTTAGCACAGATACGCAGTATTTT. It is translated as CASRTVTGSLSTDTQYF. The genes are TRBV27 and TRBJ2-3; weak D call: TRBD1 (6 bases). CDR1 and CDR2 (germline): MNHEY, SMNVEV (reference sequence). Trimming took 6 bases from V and 0 from J, leaving 19 bases between them. CDR3 size: 17 residues.

The CDR3 bases are TGTGCCAGCAGTGAATATGCGCTTTACGAGCAGTACTTC. Protein product: CASSEYALYEQYF. V and J are TRBV25-1 and TRBJ2-7, with D unresolved. V was shortened by 0 bases and J by 4 bases, with 7 bases between the two germline ends. In germline, CDR1 is MGHDK, CDR2 SYGVNS. CDR3 length equals 13 residues.

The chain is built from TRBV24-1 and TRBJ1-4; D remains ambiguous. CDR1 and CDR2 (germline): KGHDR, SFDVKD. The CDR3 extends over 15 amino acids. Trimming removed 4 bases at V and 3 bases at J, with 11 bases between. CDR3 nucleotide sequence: TGTGCCACCAGTGAGGGAGTGCATTCTAATGAAAAACTGTTTTTT. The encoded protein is CATSEGVHSNEKLFF.

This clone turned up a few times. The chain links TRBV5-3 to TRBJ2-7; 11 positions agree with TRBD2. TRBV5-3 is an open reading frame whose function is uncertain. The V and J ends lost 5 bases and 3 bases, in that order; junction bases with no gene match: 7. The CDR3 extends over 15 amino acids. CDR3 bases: TGTGCCAGAAGTTCAGCCGGGACTAGCGGCTACGAGCAGTACTTC. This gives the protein CARSSAGTSGYEQYF.

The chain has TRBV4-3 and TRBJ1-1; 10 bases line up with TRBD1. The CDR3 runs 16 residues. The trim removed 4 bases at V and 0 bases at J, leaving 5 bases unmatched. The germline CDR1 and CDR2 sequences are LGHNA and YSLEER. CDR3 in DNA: TGCGCCAGCAGCCCCGGGACAGGGGTAATGAACACTGAAGCTTTCTTT. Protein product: CASSPGTGVMNTEAFF.

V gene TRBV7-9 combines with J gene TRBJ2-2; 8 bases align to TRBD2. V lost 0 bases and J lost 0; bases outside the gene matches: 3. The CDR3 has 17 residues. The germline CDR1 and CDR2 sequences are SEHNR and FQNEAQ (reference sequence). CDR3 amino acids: CASSLASSGSNTGELFF. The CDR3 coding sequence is TGTGCCAGCAGCTTAGCGTCTAGCGGGTCGAACACCGGGGAGCTGTTTTTT.

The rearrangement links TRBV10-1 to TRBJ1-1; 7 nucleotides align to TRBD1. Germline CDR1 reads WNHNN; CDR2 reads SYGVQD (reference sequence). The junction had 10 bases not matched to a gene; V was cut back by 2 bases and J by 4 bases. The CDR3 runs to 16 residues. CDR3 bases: TGCGCCAGCAGTGAGGCATTGTCGACAGGGATCACTGAAGCTTTCTTT. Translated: CASSEALSTGITEAFF.

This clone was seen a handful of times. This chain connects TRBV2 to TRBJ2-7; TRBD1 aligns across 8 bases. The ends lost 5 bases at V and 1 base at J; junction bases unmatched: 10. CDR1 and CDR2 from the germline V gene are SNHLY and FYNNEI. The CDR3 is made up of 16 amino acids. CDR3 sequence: CASSSRTGRVSYEQYF. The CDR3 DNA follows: TGTGCCAGCAGTTCAAGGACAGGGAGAGTGTCCTACGAGCAGTACTTC.

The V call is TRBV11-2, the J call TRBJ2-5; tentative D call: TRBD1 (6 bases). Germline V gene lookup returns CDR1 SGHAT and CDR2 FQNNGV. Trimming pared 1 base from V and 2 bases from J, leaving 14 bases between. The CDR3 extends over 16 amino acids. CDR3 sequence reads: CASSLATGKFQETQYF. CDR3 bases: TGTGCCAGCAGCTTAGCGACAGGAAAGTTTCAAGAGACCCAGTACTTC.

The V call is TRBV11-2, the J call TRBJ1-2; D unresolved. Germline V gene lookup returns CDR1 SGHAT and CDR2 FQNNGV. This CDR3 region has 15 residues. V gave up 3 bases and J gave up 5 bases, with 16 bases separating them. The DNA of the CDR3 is TGTGCCAGCAGCTTGACGTCCGGAGGTGAATATGGCTACACCTTC. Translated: CASSLTSGGEYGYTF.

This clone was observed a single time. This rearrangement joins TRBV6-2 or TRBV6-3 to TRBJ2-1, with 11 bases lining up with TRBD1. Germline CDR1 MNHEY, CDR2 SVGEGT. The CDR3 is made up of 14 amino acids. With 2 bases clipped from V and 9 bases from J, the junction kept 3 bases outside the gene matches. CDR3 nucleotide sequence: TGTGCCAGCAGTTACGGACAGGGGGCCGGTGAGCAGTTCTTC. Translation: CASSYGQGAGEQFF.